The rows below give T cell receptor beta chains drawn from one sample of a study of liver allograft versus peripheral blood T cells. TCRdb passed the reads through MiXCR, listing each CDR3 protein once. This sample carries about 3,000 distinct CDR3 sequences, approximately 16% of them seen once, and the ten largest clones take 6.1%. The receptor source for this set is a human patient who had a liver transplant. Some of these T cells may belong to the graft donor. Both conserved end residues are part of each CDR3. Each record gives: J gene, D gene, V gene, clone size, CDR3 DNA, CDR3 protein. The D gene is left open where the match is weak. Clone size, where shown, is once, few, many, or a class for clones that have expanded.

>TRBJ1-5|.|TRBV30|medium-sized
TGTGCCTGGAGTCCCCCGACATTTAATCAGCCCCAGCATTTT
CAWSPPTFNQPQHF
>TRBJ1-1|.|TRBV28|.
TGTGCCAGCATGCGCCCTCCTGTCGTCGCTTTCTTT
CASMRPPVVAFF
>TRBJ2-2|.|TRBV19|medium-sized
TGTGCCAGTAGAGATACGAACACCGGGGAGCTGTTTTTT
CASRDTNTGELFF
>TRBJ2-7|.|TRBV18|medium-sized
TGTGCCAGCTCACCTCCGGACAAAAACTACGAGCAGTACTTC
CASSPPDKNYEQYF
>TRBJ1-1|.|TRBV7-9|.
TGTGCCAGCAGCTTAGCGGTTGGTGTGAACACTGAAGCTTTCTTT
CASSLAVGVNTEAFF
>TRBJ2-7|.|TRBV28|medium-sized
TGTGCCAGCAGCTCAGGGGAATACGAGCAGTACTTC
CASSSGEYEQYF
>TRBJ1-1|.|TRBV5-6|.
TGTGCCAGCAGCAAGTTAGACAGGTGGAACACTGAAGCTTTCTTT
CASSKLDRWNTEAFF
>TRBJ2-5|TRBD1|TRBV15|.
TGTGCCACCAGCAGGGGGGGGACAGGGGGCGCAGAGACCCAGTACTTC
CATSRGGTGGAETQYF
>TRBJ2-1|TRBD1|TRBV7-3|.
TGTGCCAGCAGTGATTCCGGGACAGGGGGCTTGAGAGAGCAGTTCTTC
CASSDSGTGGLREQFF
>TRBJ2-1|TRBD2|TRBV7-9|medium-sized
TGTGCCAGCAGCTCAGACGGGACTAGCGGGAGAGCTCACAATGAGCAGTTCTTC
CASSSDGTSGRAHNEQFF
>TRBJ2-7|.|TRBV20-1|medium-sized
TGCAGTGCTGACCACGGGACTGAGCAGTACTTC
CSADHGTEQYF
>TRBJ2-5|.|TRBV6-5|.
TGTGCCAGCACCCCGACGCTCAACCAAGAGACCCAGTACTTC
CASTPTLNQETQYF
>TRBJ2-7|.|TRBV11-3|.
TGTGCCAGCAGCTTAGTTGGAGTATCCGAGCAGTACTTC
CASSLVGVSEQYF
>TRBJ2-2|.|TRBV9|few
TGTGCCAGCAGCGTAGATCGCGGGCCAGTAACGAACACCGGGGAGCTGTTTTTT
CASSVDRGPVTNTGELFF
>TRBJ2-1|.|TRBV12-3/TRBV12-4|medium-sized
TGTGCCAGCAGTAGACCCTCGGTACTTTACAATGAGCAGTTCTTC
CASSRPSVLYNEQFF
>TRBJ2-5|TRBD2|TRBV25-1|.
TGTGCCAGCAGTGTAGCGGGGCAAGAGACCCAGTACTTC
CASSVAGQETQYF
>TRBJ2-1|TRBD2|TRBV12-3/TRBV12-4|few
TGTGCCAGCAGTTTCCGGACTAGCGGTAACAATGAGCAGTTCTTC
CASSFRTSGNNEQFF
>TRBJ1-6|TRBD1|TRBV20-1|medium-sized
TGCAGTGCGCGACAGGGGAGGGCCTCCTATAATTCACCCCTCCACTTT
CSARQGRASYNSPLHF
>TRBJ2-5|.|TRBV28|.
TGTGCCAGCAGTTCCTCTTCTGGTTCAGGGTGGGAGACCCAGTACTTC
CASSSSSGSGWETQYF
>TRBJ2-3|.|TRBV12-3/TRBV12-4|medium-sized
TGTGCCAGCAGTAGACAGATCACAGATACGCAGTATTTT
CASSRQITDTQYF
>TRBJ2-7|TRBD2|TRBV30|.
TGTGCCTGGAGTGCCCTCGGACTAGCGGGGTCTTACGAGCAGTACTTC
CAWSALGLAGSYEQYF
>TRBJ2-5|TRBD2|TRBV15|.
TGTGCCACCAGCAGAGATCTCGCGGGGGGGACCATTTCCGGAGAGACCCAGTACTTC
CATSRDLAGGTISGETQYF
>TRBJ1-5|TRBD1|TRBV7-9|medium-sized
TGTGCCAGCAGCAGGGACAGGGGAAGCAATCAGCCCCAGCATTTT
CASSRDRGSNQPQHF
>TRBJ2-7|.|TRBV18|medium-sized
TGTGCCAGCTCAAGGCCTCTGGTGGGTTCCTCCTACGAGCAGTACTTC
CASSRPLVGSSYEQYF
>TRBJ2-7|TRBD2|TRBV7-2|once
TGTGCCAGCAGCTCCTACCTAGCGGCGAACTCCTACGAGCAGTACTTC
CASSSYLAANSYEQYF
>TRBJ2-2|.|TRBV20-1|medium-sized
TGCAGTGCTTTGGAGGACTATGGCACCGGGGAGCTGTTTTTT
CSALEDYGTGELFF
>TRBJ1-4|TRBD1|TRBV28|medium-sized
TGTGCCAGCGTCGACAGGGTTGGTGAAAAACTGTTTTTT
CASVDRVGEKLFF
>TRBJ2-6|.|TRBV19|medium-sized
TGTGCCAGTAGGGAGCGGGTACGGGCTGGGGCCAACGTCCTGACTTTC
CASRERVRAGANVLTF
>TRBJ1-6|TRBD1|TRBV5-5|.
TGTGCCAGCAGCTTGGGACAGGGGGCACCCCTCCACTTT
CASSLGQGAPLHF
>TRBJ1-6|TRBD1|TRBV14|medium-sized
TGTGCCAGCAGCCAAGGTCGTTACAGGGGAGATTCACCCCTCCACTTT
CASSQGRYRGDSPLHF
>TRBJ2-7|.|TRBV18|medium-sized
TGTGCCAGCTCACCATTACAGGATTCCTACGAGCAGTACTTC
CASSPLQDSYEQYF
>TRBJ2-6|.|TRBV20-1|.
TGCAGTGCTAGAGATCAGGGGAAGTCTGGGGCCAACGTCCTGACTTTC
CSARDQGKSGANVLTF
>TRBJ2-2|TRBD2|TRBV12-3/TRBV12-4|medium-sized
TGTGCCAGCCGGGGACTAGCGGACACCGGGGAGCTGTTTTTT
CASRGLADTGELFF
>TRBJ2-5|.|TRBV18|medium-sized
TGTGCCAGCTCCACCCAGCAGGGGTCGGAGACCCAGTACTTC
CASSTQQGSETQYF
>TRBJ1-1|.|TRBV6-1|few
TGTGCCAGCAGTGAACGAGTCGGGAACACTGAAGCTTTCTTT
CASSERVGNTEAFF
>TRBJ2-5|TRBD2|TRBV12-3/TRBV12-4|.
TGTGCCAGCAGTTTTCGGCGGGGGGTTACTGGGACCCAGTACTTC
CASSFRRGVTGTQYF
>TRBJ2-1|TRBD2|TRBV6-1|medium-sized
TGTGCCAGCGCTACTAGCGGGAGTTACAATGAGCAGTTCTTC
CASATSGSYNEQFF
>TRBJ2-7|.|TRBV28|.
TGTGCCACTAAATCCGGGCCAGGGGAAAAGGAGCAGTACTTC
CATKSGPGEKEQYF
>TRBJ2-7|TRBD2|TRBV7-9|few
TGTGCCAGCAGCTTAGGCGGGAGGCAGTACTTC
CASSLGGRQYF
>TRBJ2-7|.|TRBV3-1|.
TGTGCCAGCAGCCACCAAGGGGGGGCCTACGAGCAGTACTTC
CASSHQGGAYEQYF
>TRBJ1-2|.|TRBV27|medium-sized
TGTGCCAGCAGTTTAGAGAAAAGCAGGGTTTCTGGCTACACCTTC
CASSLEKSRVSGYTF
>TRBJ2-7|.|TRBV5-4|medium-sized
TGTGCCAGCAGCTCGGGGACGGACCCCTACGAGCAGTACTTC
CASSSGTDPYEQYF
>TRBJ2-1|TRBD2|TRBV7-9|medium-sized
TGTGCCAGCAGCTTATCAGGTGGCGGGAGCTCCTACAATGAGCAGTTCTTC
CASSLSGGGSSYNEQFF
>TRBJ2-5|TRBD1|TRBV12-3/TRBV12-4|few
TGTGCCAGCAGCCCCCTGACAGGGGGCAAAGAGACCCAGTACTTC
CASSPLTGGKETQYF
>TRBJ2-3|TRBD1|TRBV19|few
TGTGCCAGTAGGTCGACCGGGACAGGGGTGGCAGATACGCAGTATTTT
CASRSTGTGVADTQYF
>TRBJ1-1|.|TRBV20-1|few
TGCAGTGCTAGCGGCGTAAGCCTTGGGAACACTGAAGCTTTCTTT
CSASGVSLGNTEAFF
>TRBJ1-5|TRBD1|TRBV19|medium-sized
TGTGCCAGTAGTCCTGGACAGGGAGTCTATAGCAATCAGCCCCAGCATTTT
CASSPGQGVYSNQPQHF
>TRBJ2-1|TRBD2|TRBV27|medium-sized
TGTGCCAGCAGTCCTCGACTAGCGGGGACTAATGAGCAGTTCTTC
CASSPRLAGTNEQFF
>TRBJ1-6|.|TRBV2|few
TGTGCCAGCAGTGACTTGTGGAGAAGGTCACCCCTCCACTTT
CASSDLWRRSPLHF